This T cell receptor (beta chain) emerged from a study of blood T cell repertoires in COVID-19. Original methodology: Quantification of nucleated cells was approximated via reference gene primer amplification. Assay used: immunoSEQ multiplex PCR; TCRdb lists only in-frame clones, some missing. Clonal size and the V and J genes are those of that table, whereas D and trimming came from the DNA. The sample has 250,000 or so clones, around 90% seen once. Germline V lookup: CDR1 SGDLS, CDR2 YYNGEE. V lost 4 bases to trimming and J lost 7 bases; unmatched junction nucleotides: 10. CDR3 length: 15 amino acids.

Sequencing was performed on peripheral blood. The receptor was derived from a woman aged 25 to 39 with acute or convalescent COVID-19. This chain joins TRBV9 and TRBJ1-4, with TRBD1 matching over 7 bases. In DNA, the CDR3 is TGTGCCAGCAGCCAAACCGGGACAGAATCTGAAAAACTGTTTTTT. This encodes CASSQTGTESEKLFF.